The rows below give T cell receptor beta chains drawn from one sample of a study of T cell responses to AZD1222 COVID-19 vaccine. Profiled with immunoSEQ multiplex PCR; TCRdb holds only in-frame clones, not every one. This sample has around 160,000 clones, with around nine tenths found just once. Sequencing was performed on peripheral blood, taken on day 0 of AZD1222 vaccination. All receptors come from an adult in good health. The CDR3 runs from the conserved cysteine through the conserved F or W. D genes are given only for firm matches. Size tells how often a clone was seen (once, few, many) or the class of an expanded clone, and some rows leave it out.

J | V | size | D | CDR3 | DNA
TRBJ1-1 | TRBV2 | - | - | CASSETVLTEAFF | TGTGCCAGCAGTGAAACGGTGCTCACTGAAGCTTTCTTT
TRBJ1-3 | TRBV18 | - | - | CASSQLGPRNTIYF | TGTGCCAGCTCACAACTGGGACCTCGAAACACCATATATTTT
TRBJ1-5 | TRBV5-6 | - | TRBD1 | CASSWGQHNQPQHF | TGTGCCAGCAGCTGGGGACAGCACAATCAGCCCCAGCATTTT
TRBJ2-7 | TRBV18 | - | - | CASSPMGASYEQYF | TGTGCCAGCTCACCGATGGGGGCCTCCTACGAGCAGTACTTC
TRBJ2-3 | TRBV7-9 | - | - | CASSLDGDTQYF | TGTGCCAGCAGCCTAGACGGAGATACGCAGTATTTT
TRBJ2-5 | TRBV4-2 | - | - | CASSQEDSPRVIETQYF | TGTGCCAGCAGCCAAGAGGACAGTCCTAGGGTTATAGAGACCCAGTACTTC
TRBJ1-2 | TRBV9 | - | - | CASSVGSSPNYGYTF | TGTGCCAGCAGCGTAGGGAGCTCGCCTAACTATGGCTACACCTTC
TRBJ1-3 | TRBV6-5 | - | - | CASRPTDFGPIYF | TGTGCCAGCAGACCTACCGACTTTGGACCGATATATTTT
TRBJ2-7 | TRBV7-9 | few | - | CASSPWVSSYEQYF | TGTGCCAGCAGCCCCTGGGTGTCCTCCTACGAGCAGTACTTC
TRBJ1-4 | TRBV24-1 | - | TRBD1 | CATSDPGQGVEKLFF | TGTGCCACCAGTGACCCAGGACAGGGGGTGGAAAAACTGTTTTTT
TRBJ1-3 | TRBV28 | - | - | CASSQTGSSGNTIYF | TGTGCCAGCAGCCAAACAGGGAGCTCTGGAAACACCATATATTTT
TRBJ2-7 | TRBV7-2 | few | - | CASSLPRTSLGDEQYF | TGTGCCAGCAGCTTACCCCGAACTAGTTTGGGTGACGAGCAGTACTTC
TRBJ1-5 | TRBV10-3 | - | - | CAISASEGRMGQPQHF | TGTGCCATCAGTGCCTCAGAGGGCAGGATGGGTCAGCCCCAGCATTTT
TRBJ2-1 | TRBV7-9 | - | TRBD1 | CAAEGAWGSMSGQFF | TGTGCCGCCGAGGGGGCGTGGGGGTCTATGAGCGGGCAGTTCTTC
TRBJ2-7 | TRBV25-1 | - | TRBD2 | CASSPRTSEGEQYF | TGTGCCAGCAGTCCCCGGACTAGTGAGGGCGAGCAGTACTTC
TRBJ2-7 | TRBV6-6 | - | TRBD2 | CASSAPGRNSYEQYF | TGTGCCAGCAGTGCCCCCGGGAGGAACTCCTACGAGCAGTACTTC
TRBJ2-3 | TRBV5-4 | - | - | CASSLASHDTQYF | TGTGCCAGCAGCTTGGCCAGCCACGATACGCAGTATTTT
TRBJ1-6 | TRBV28 | - | TRBD1 | CASSRRTGQGNSPLHF | TGTGCCAGCAGTAGGCGTACGGGACAGGGTAATTCACCCCTCCACTTT
TRBJ2-4 | TRBV2 | - | - | CASSRGTIAKNIQYF | TGTGCCAGCTCTAGGGGGACGATCGCCAAAAACATTCAGTACTTC
TRBJ2-3 | TRBV5-6 | - | - | CASSLVDQWRTDTQYF | TGTGCCAGCAGCTTGGTCGATCAATGGCGCACAGATACGCAGTATTTT
TRBJ1-3 | TRBV5-1 | - | - | CASSPLDSDPSGNTIYF | TGCGCCAGCAGCCCACTTGATTCGGACCCCTCTGGAAACACCATATATTTT
TRBJ2-1 | TRBV25-1 | - | TRBD2 | CASSGLAGARENEQFF | TGTGCCAGCAGTGGACTAGCGGGGGCCAGAGAGAATGAGCAGTTCTTC